This record concerns one TCR beta chain sequence. The data were taken from a study of blood T cell repertoires in COVID-19. Trimming left V 0 bases short and J 2 bases short, with 11 bases between. The V gene's germline CDR1 is KGHSH and CDR2 LQKENI. The CDR3 has 16 residues. Profiling relied on immunoSEQ multiplex PCR, and the TCRdb table lists in-frame clones only, not all of them. The sample shows 200,000 to 250,000 clones, 85% to 90% of them seen only once. This chain joins TRBV18 and TRBJ1-5; tentative D call: TRBD1 (6 bases). The receptor's source is a man aged 18 to 29 with active or convalescent COVID-19. The source material was peripheral blood. The CDR3 region is CASSPPGAGGNQPQHF. CDR3 in DNA: TGTGCCAGCTCACCACCGGGAGCAGGGGGCAATCAGCCCCAGCATTTT.